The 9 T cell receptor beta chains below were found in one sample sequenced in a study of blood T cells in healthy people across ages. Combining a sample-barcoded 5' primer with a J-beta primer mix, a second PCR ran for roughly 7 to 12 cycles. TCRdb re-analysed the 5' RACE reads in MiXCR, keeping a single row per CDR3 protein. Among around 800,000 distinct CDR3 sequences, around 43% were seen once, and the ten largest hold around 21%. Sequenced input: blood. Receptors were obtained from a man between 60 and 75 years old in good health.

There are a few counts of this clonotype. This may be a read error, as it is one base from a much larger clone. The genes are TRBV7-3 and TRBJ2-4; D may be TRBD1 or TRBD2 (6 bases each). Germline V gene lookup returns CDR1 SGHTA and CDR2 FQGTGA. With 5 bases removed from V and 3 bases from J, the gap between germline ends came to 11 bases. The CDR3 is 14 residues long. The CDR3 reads CASSPQGGKNIQYF. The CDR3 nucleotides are TGTGCCAGCAGCCCACAGGGAGGCAAAAACATTCAGTACTTC.

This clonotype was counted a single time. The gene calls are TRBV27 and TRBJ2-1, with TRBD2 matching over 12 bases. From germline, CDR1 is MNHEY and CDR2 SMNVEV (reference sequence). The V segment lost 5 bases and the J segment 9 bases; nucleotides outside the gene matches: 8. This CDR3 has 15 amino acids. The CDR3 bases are TGTGCCAGCAGTGCCTCTAGCGGGGGGGTTAGTGAGCAGTTCTTC. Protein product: CASSASSGGVSEQFF.

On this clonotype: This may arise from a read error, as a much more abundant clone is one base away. The CDR3 DNA sequence: TGTGCCAGCGGCCGGGATGGGGGGTACGAGCAGTACTTC. Amino acids: CASGRDGGYEQYF. The chain couples TRBV7-2 to TRBJ2-7, with a weak D call TRBD2 (6 bases). Deletions cut 8 bases from V and 4 bases from J, with 15 bases between. CDR3 length: 13 residues. Per the germline V gene, CDR1 is SGHTA and CDR2 is FQGNSA.

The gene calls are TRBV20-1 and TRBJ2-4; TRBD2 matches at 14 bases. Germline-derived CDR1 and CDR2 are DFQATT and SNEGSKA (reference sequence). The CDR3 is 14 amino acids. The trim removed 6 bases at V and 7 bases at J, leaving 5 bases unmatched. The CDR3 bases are TGCAGTGCGGGGACTAGCGGGGGTGAGAACATTCAGTACTTC. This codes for CSAGTSGGENIQYF.

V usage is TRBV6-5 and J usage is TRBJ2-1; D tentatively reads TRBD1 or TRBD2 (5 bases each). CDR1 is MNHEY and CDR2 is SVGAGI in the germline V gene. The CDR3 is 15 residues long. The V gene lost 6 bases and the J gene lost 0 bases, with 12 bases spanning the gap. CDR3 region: CASRRGTGSYNEQFF. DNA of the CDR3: TGTGCCAGCAGACGTGGGACGGGCTCCTACAATGAGCAGTTCTTC.

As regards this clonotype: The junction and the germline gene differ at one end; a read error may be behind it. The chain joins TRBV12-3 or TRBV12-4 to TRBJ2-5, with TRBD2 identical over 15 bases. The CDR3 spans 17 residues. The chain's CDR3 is CASSSTGLAGGQGTQYF. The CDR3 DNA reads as TGTGCCAGCAGCTCTACCGGACTAGCGGGGGGGCAAGGGACCCAGTACTTC.

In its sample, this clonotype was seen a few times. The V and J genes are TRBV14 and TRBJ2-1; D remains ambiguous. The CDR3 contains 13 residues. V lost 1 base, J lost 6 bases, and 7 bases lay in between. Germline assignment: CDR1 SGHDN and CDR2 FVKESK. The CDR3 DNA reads TGTGCCAGCAGCCAAGGGGCTGGCAATGAGCAGTTCTTC. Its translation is CASSQGAGNEQFF.

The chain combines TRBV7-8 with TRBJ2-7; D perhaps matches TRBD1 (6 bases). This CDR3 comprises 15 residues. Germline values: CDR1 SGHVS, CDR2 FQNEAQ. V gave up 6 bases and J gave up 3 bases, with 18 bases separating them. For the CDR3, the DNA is TGTGCCAGCAGTTCTCGCCGGGACAACTACTACGAGCAGTACTTC. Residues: CASSSRRDNYYEQYF.

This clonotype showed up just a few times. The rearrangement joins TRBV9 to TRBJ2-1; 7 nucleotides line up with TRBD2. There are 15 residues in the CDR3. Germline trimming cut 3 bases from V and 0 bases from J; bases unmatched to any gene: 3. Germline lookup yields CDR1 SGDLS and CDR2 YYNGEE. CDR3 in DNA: TGTGCCAGCAGCGACCGACTAGCCTCCTACAATGAGCAGTTCTTC. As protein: CASSDRLASYNEQFF. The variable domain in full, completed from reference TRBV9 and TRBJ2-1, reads DSGVTQTPKHLITATGQRVTLRCSPRSGDLSVYWYQQSLDQGLQFLIQYYNGEERAKGNILERFSAQQFPDLHSELNLSSLELGDSALYFCASSDRLASYNEQFFGPGTRLTVL.